This passage covers 18 T cell receptor beta chains from one sample sequenced in a study of blood T cell repertoires in COVID-19. The method was immunoSEQ multiplex PCR; TCRdb's version includes in-frame clones alone and lacks a portion of them. The sample has about 76,000 clones; 75% to 85% are singletons. Sequencing was done on a sample of peripheral blood. The receptors were sampled from a human donor in a cohort sampled during active COVID-19.

The chain combines TRBV11-2 with TRBJ2-5; tentative D call: TRBD2 (6 bases). Germline-derived CDR1 and CDR2 are SGHAT and FQNNGV. The V gene lost 5 bases and the J gene lost 1 base, with 17 bases spanning the gap. The CDR3 has 16 amino acids. The CDR3 region has the DNA TGTGCCAGCAGCCTAACGCCGGGAGCCATCCAAGAGACCCAGTACTTC. Encoded protein: CASSLTPGAIQETQYF.

The chain is built from TRBV5-4 and TRBJ2-7; a weak D match, TRBD2 (5 bases). The CDR3 is 13 amino acids. Germline V gives CDR1 SGHNT, CDR2 YYREEE (reference sequence). The V end was cut by 1 base, the J end by 2 bases, with 7 bases between. The CDR3 DNA reads TGTGCCAGCAGCTTGTCGGGAACCTACGAGCAGTACTTC. Amino acid sequence: CASSLSGTYEQYF.

The J gene is TRBJ2-7, the V gene TRBV24-1; the match to TRBD1 covers 8 bases. The V segment lost 4 bases and the J segment 3 bases; nucleotides outside the gene matches: 13. Germline CDR1 reads KGHDR; CDR2 reads SFDVKD. The CDR3 extends over 17 amino acids. The chain's CDR3 is CATSDRPSGTGVYEQYF. CDR3 nucleotides: TGTGCCACCAGTGACCGCCCCTCCGGGACAGGCGTCTACGAGCAGTACTTC.

V gene TRBV11-2 combines with J gene TRBJ2-5; weak D call: TRBD1 (6 bases). Looked up from germline, CDR1 is SGHAT and CDR2 is FQNNGV. The CDR3 length is 14 residues. Trimming took off 2 bases at V and 1 base at J, with 8 bases between the two ends. The DNA of the CDR3 is TGTGCCAGCAGCTTAACAGGGCTCCAAGAGACCCAGTACTTC. Its protein product is CASSLTGLQETQYF.

V is TRBV19 and J is TRBJ2-2; 7 bases align to TRBD2. Germline CDR1 is LNHDA and CDR2 is SQIVND (reference sequence). With 5 bases clipped from V and 0 bases from J, the junction kept 6 bases outside the gene matches. The CDR3 is 16 amino acids. CDR3 DNA sequence: TGTGCCAGTAGTGCGGGAGTCCCAGCGAACACCGGGGAGCTGTTTTTT. This gives the protein CASSAGVPANTGELFF.

This chain connects TRBV11-2 to TRBJ2-1; TRBD2 aligns across 11 bases. Per germline, CDR1 SGHAT and CDR2 FQNNGV. The CDR3 is 16 residues long. The trim removed 0 bases at V and 15 bases at J, leaving 13 bases unmatched. The CDR3: CASSLDRIAGGGLGFF. CDR3 sequence (DNA): TGTGCCAGCAGCTTAGATCGGATAGCGGGAGGGGGGTTGGGGTTCTTC.

Written as DNA, the CDR3 is TGTGCCAGCAGCCCTACGCCGGGACTAGGGACAGATACGCAGTATTTT. Its protein is CASSPTPGLGTDTQYF. V usage is TRBV11-2 and J usage is TRBJ2-3; 8 nucleotides match TRBD2. The trim removed 5 bases at V and 3 bases at J, leaving 10 bases unmatched. The germline V gene has CDR1 SGHAT and CDR2 FQNNGV. CDR3 length: 16 amino acids.

The CDR3 here is CASSIGLDYEQYF. For the CDR3, the DNA is TGTGCCAGTAGTATAGGGTTAGATTACGAGCAGTACTTC. J is TRBJ2-7 and V is TRBV19; D remains unclear. The CDR3 extends over 13 amino acids. The V end lost 1 base, the J end lost 4 bases, and 8 bases lay between the germline ends. Germline CDR1 is LNHDA and CDR2 is SQIVND (reference sequence).

This clone has a handful of counts. The chain uses TRBV27 and TRBJ1-1; 8 positions match TRBD1. Germline CDR1 MNHEY, CDR2 SMNVEV (reference sequence). Unmatched junction bases numbered 17, after V lost 8 bases and J lost 9 bases. The CDR3 sequence is 15 residues long. The CDR3 loop reads CASYDRGMGTLQAFF. In DNA, the CDR3 is TGTGCCAGCTATGACAGGGGCATGGGAACTCTGCAAGCTTTCTTT.

This clone was found many times. The rearrangement uses TRBV25-1 and TRBJ2-7; D perhaps matches TRBD1 (6 bases). The CDR3 consists of 14 residues. The germline V gene encodes CDR1 MGHDK and CDR2 SYGVNS. Trimming took 9 bases from V and 2 from J, leaving 17 bases between them. This CDR3 is CASSTDGTTYEQYF. The CDR3 nucleotides read TGTGCCAGTAGCACCGATGGGACAACCTACGAGCAGTACTTC.

This clone was counted between two and nine times. This sequence joins TRBV18 and TRBJ1-1; no reliable D call. Between the trimmed V and J ends, which lost 2 bases and 0 bases, there was a span of 4 bases. Germline loops: CDR1 KGHSH, CDR2 LQKENI. The CDR3 contains 13 residues. The CDR3: CASSPGLNTEAFF. DNA for the CDR3: TGTGCCAGCTCACCAGGGCTGAACACTGAAGCTTTCTTT.

The chain employs TRBV19 and TRBJ1-1; unclear D gene. Per germline, CDR1 LNHDA and CDR2 SQIVND (reference sequence). Deletions cut 11 bases from V and 6 bases from J, with 16 bases between. The CDR3 consists of 12 residues. CDR3 nucleotide sequence: TGTGCCCGAGAGCCGATATCCTCTGAAGCTTTCTTT. Amino acids: CAREPISSEAFF.

This clone was observed a few times. The chain is built from TRBV10-3 and TRBJ1-2; 7 nucleotides agree with TRBD1. Germline loops: CDR1 ENHRY, CDR2 SYGVKD. V shed 7 bases, J shed 5 bases, and the junction held 7 bases outside the gene matches. This CDR3 spans 13 amino acids. The CDR3 sequence: CAITGDRVYGYTF. CDR3 nucleotides: TGTGCCATCACTGGTGACAGGGTTTATGGCTACACCTTC.

The rearrangement links TRBV2 to TRBJ1-5; possibly TRBD1 for D (6 bases). Trimming pared 3 bases from V and 5 bases from J, leaving 8 bases between. This CDR3 contains 13 residues. Germline V CDR1 and CDR2: SNHLY, FYNNEI. CDR3 amino acids: CASSEYRDQPQHF. The CDR3 DNA sequence: TGTGCCAGCAGTGAGTACAGGGATCAGCCCCAGCATTTT.

The chain carries TRBV3-1 (or the pseudogene TRBV3-2) and TRBJ1-5, with TRBD1 identical over 12 bases. The germline gives CDR1 LGHDT, CDR2 YNNKEL (reference sequence). Losses at the gene ends were 5 bases for V and 9 bases for J; bases not matched to a gene: 8. The CDR3 covers 15 residues. The CDR3 spells CASSSDGTGGRPQHF. The CDR3 nucleotides are TGTGCCAGCAGCTCGGACGGGACAGGGGGCCGGCCCCAGCATTTT.

The V gene is TRBV7-8, the J gene TRBJ1-1; 8 bases agree with TRBD1. Trimming removed 6 bases from V and 11 bases from J; junction bases left unmatched: 5. The CDR3 runs 11 residues. Germline values: CDR1 SGHVS, CDR2 FQNEAQ. CDR3 loop: CASRKTGAAFF. Here the CDR3 DNA reads TGTGCCAGCAGAAAGACAGGGGCTGCTTTCTTT.

This chain uses TRBV19 with TRBJ2-7; D perhaps matches TRBD1 (6 bases). CDR1 and CDR2 from the germline V gene are LNHDA and SQIVND (reference sequence). V lost 8 bases and J lost 2, with 16 bases in between. This CDR3 spans 14 amino acids. This chain's CDR3 is CASGDKKGPYEQYF. CDR3 sequence (DNA): TGTGCCAGTGGGGACAAAAAGGGGCCCTACGAGCAGTACTTC.

The chain uses TRBV3-1 (or the pseudogene TRBV3-2) and TRBJ1-1, with 10 bases matching TRBD1. CDR3 length: 14 amino acids. The V segment lost 9 bases and the J segment 10 bases; nucleotides outside the gene matches: 14. Germline values: CDR1 LGHDT, CDR2 YNNKEL (reference sequence). This chain's CDR3 is CASRPRTGGVRAFF. The CDR3 region has the DNA TGTGCCAGTCGGCCCCGGACAGGGGGAGTTAGAGCTTTCTTT.